This entry describes one TCR beta chain. Its antigen is not known. Deletions cut 0 bases from V and 0 bases from J, with 12 bases between. The CDR3 extends over 16 amino acids. From germline, CDR1 is GTSNPN and CDR2 SVGIG (reference sequence). TCR beta CDR3 regions were amplified from RNA. In the first-round RT-PCR of the TCR CDR3, the HTBI primer set was used. One entry per CDR3 protein, called by TCRdb with MiXCR from the multiplex PCR reads. The sample contains some 490,000 distinct CDR3 sequences, less than 25% of which appear only once. The cohort's ophthalmopathy patients, a group with duration under 3 months, had a Clinical Activity Score of at least 3 and a NOSPECS grade of at least 4. This record comes from a study of T cells in Graves' hyperthyroidism and ophthalmopathy. Study in general: The authors collected peripheral blood at initial diagnosis, before any treatment. Whole-study results and caveats: Most clonotypes that expanded in the thyroid above 0.001 also showed up in blood.

The clonotype originates from a woman between 65 and 79 years old with Graves' ophthalmopathy. The source material was blood. The V gene is TRBV30, the J gene TRBJ1-5, with D unclear. DNA for the CDR3: TGTGCCTGGAGTGTACTAAATATACATAGCAATCAGCCCCAGCATTTT. It codes for CAWSVLNIHSNQPQHF.